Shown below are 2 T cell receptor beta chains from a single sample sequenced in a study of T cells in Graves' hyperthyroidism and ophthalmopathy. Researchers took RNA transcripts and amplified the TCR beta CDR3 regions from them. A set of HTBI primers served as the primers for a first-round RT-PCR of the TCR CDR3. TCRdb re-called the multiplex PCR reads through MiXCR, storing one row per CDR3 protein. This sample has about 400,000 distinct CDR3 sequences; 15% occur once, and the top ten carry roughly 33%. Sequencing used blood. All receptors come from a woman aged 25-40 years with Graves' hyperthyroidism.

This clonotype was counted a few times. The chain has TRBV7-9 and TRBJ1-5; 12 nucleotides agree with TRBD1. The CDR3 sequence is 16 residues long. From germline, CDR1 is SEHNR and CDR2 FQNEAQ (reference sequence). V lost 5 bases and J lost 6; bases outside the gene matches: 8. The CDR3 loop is CASSNGDRGQGQPQHF. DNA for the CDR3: TGTGCCAGCAGCAACGGGGACAGGGGGCAGGGTCAGCCCCAGCATTTT.

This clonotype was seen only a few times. The CDR3 reads CASSVGLAGAETQSTDTQYF. Written as DNA, the CDR3 is TGTGCCAGCAGCGTCGGACTAGCGGGAGCCGAGACCCAAAGCACAGATACGCAGTATTTT. The chain has TRBV7-9 and TRBJ2-3; TRBD2 agrees at 13 bases. CDR1 SEHNR and CDR2 FQNEAQ come from the germline V gene (reference sequence). The V segment lost 5 bases and the J segment 0 bases; nucleotides outside the gene matches: 14. The CDR3 runs 20 residues.